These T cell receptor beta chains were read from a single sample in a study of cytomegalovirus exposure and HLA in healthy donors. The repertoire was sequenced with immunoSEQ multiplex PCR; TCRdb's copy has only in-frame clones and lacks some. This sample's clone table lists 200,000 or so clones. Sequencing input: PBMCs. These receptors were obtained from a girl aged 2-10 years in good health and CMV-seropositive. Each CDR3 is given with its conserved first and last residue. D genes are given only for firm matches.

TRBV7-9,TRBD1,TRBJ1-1,CASSPNRDRMNTEAFF,TGTGCCAGCAGCCCAAATCGGGACAGGATGAACACTGAAGCTTTCTTT
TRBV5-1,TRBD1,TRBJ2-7,CASSLPLGTGFYEQYF,TGCGCCAGCAGCCTACCCCTCGGGACAGGCTTCTACGAGCAGTACTTC
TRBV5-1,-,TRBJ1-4,CASSLEGGLGEKLFF,TGCGCCAGCAGCTTGGAGGGGGGGCTAGGTGAAAAACTGTTTTTT
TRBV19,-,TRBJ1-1,CASSIGATRARNTEAFF,TGTGCCAGTAGTATAGGGGCAACCAGGGCGAGGAACACTGAAGCTTTCTTT
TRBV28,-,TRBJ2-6,CASSLGHGAGANVLTF,TGTGCCAGCAGTTTGGGACATGGAGCTGGGGCCAACGTCCTGACTTTC
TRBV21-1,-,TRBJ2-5,CASTTEGAAGETQYF,TGTGCCAGCACCACAGAAGGGGCAGCAGGGGAGACCCAGTACTTC
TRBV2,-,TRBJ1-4,CASGGATNEKLFF,TGTGCCAGCGGCGGGGCAACTAATGAAAAACTGTTTTTT
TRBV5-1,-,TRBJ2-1,CASSEINEQFF,TGCGCCAGTTCGGAGATTAATGAGCAGTTCTTC
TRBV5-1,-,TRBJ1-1,CASSFFFRTEGTNTEAFF,TGCGCCAGCAGCTTTTTTTTCCGGACAGAGGGGACGAACACTGAAGCTTTCTTT
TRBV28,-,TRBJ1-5,CASNSRRAGSNQPQHF,TGTGCCAGCAATTCCCGGAGGGCGGGCTCCAATCAGCCCCAGCATTTT
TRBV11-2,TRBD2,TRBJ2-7,CASSLDSGPIFSYEQYF,TGTGCCAGCAGCTTAGATAGCGGGCCCATTTTCTCCTACGAGCAGTACTTC